A selection of T cell receptor beta chains follows, all from one sample in a study of T cells after yellow fever vaccination. TCRdb re-called the 5' RACE reads through MiXCR, storing one row per CDR3 protein. Among some 200,000 distinct CDR3 sequences, 2.5% to 3.5% were seen once, and the ten largest hold roughly 3%. Specimen: CD4+ T cells sorted from PBMCs, collected 10 days after the yellow fever booster vaccination. The receptors shown here come from a man younger than 35 who received the YFV17D yellow fever vaccine. Each CDR3 is given with its conserved first and last residue.

J: TRBJ1-1; V: TRBV6-5; CDR3: CASSYSRGAVMNTEAFF
J: TRBJ1-1; V: TRBV6-5; CDR3: CASSYAGGTEAFF
J: TRBJ2-1; V: TRBV7-2; CDR3: CASSLEVSQNEQFF
J: TRBJ2-2; V: TRBV20-1; CDR3: CSVPDRGRLTGELFF
J: TRBJ2-5; V: TRBV5-4; CDR3: CASSQGQGLSETQYF
J: TRBJ2-2; V: TRBV5-5; CDR3: CASSLAPGQGRTGELFF
J: TRBJ1-3; V: TRBV18; CDR3: CASSPGGGGTAGNTIYF
J: TRBJ2-6; V: TRBV6-1; CDR3: CASSVLSGANVLTF
J: TRBJ2-7; V: TRBV25-1; CDR3: CASLGAYEQYF
J: TRBJ2-5; V: TRBV6-2/TRBV6-3; CDR3: CASSAEGLQETQYF
J: TRBJ2-1; V: TRBV12-3/TRBV12-4; CDR3: CASTVQRTGHEQFF
J: TRBJ2-3; V: TRBV6-5; CDR3: CASRRLRGALTDTQYF
J: TRBJ1-6; V: TRBV7-2; CDR3: CASSPFGQESPLHF
J: TRBJ2-3; V: TRBV10-3; CDR3: CAIKARTETDTQYF
J: TRBJ2-3; V: TRBV20-1; CDR3: CSARDNPSGDTDTQYF
J: TRBJ1-3; V: TRBV9; CDR3: CASSVGGDTIYF
J: TRBJ2-7; V: TRBV20-1; CDR3: CSATLAGSHEQYF
J: TRBJ1-1; V: TRBV3-1; CDR3: CASSHAPRGFAFF
J: TRBJ2-1; V: TRBV5-1; CDR3: CASSLFRGFPSHDEQFF
J: TRBJ1-1; V: TRBV5-1; CDR3: CASRREGTMNTEAFF
J: TRBJ1-2; V: TRBV7-2; CDR3: CASSLVLGARGYTF
J: TRBJ2-3; V: TRBV29-1; CDR3: CSVGPTTGDTQYF
J: TRBJ2-3; V: TRBV6-5; CDR3: CASSRTGGVDTQYF
J: TRBJ1-3; V: TRBV12-3/TRBV12-4; CDR3: CASSLPLGQISGNTIYF
J: TRBJ1-5; V: TRBV6-2/TRBV6-3; CDR3: CASSFLDREYQPQHF
J: TRBJ2-3; V: TRBV4-3; CDR3: CASSQEGAGITDTQYF
J: TRBJ1-2; V: TRBV14; CDR3: CASSPRTTGGYTF
J: TRBJ2-5; V: TRBV4-1; CDR3: CASSHGQVETQYF
J: TRBJ2-1; V: TRBV7-2; CDR3: CASRVQSSYNEQFF
J: TRBJ1-4; V: TRBV28; CDR3: CASSLVSSANEKLFF
J: TRBJ2-5; V: TRBV20-1; CDR3: CSASDRVETEYF
J: TRBJ1-5; V: TRBV24-1; CDR3: CATSDAPGTGDGNQPQHF
J: TRBJ2-1; V: TRBV7-2; CDR3: CASSLGTSGVNEQFF
J: TRBJ2-4; V: TRBV9; CDR3: CASSPSGGWENIQYF
J: TRBJ2-3; V: TRBV20-1; CDR3: CSARAAEGITDTQYF
J: TRBJ1-5; V: TRBV7-2; CDR3: CASRLDRSNQPQHF
J: TRBJ1-2; V: TRBV7-2; CDR3: CASSLDLNYYGYTF
J: TRBJ2-4; V: TRBV14; CDR3: CASSQEIAKNIQYF
J: TRBJ2-5; V: TRBV15; CDR3: CATSREVTETQYF
J: TRBJ1-2; V: TRBV6-5; CDR3: CASRVRETGYTF
J: TRBJ2-5; V: TRBV6-5; CDR3: CASSPGGQETQYF
J: TRBJ1-5; V: TRBV4-2; CDR3: CASSQADRASQPQHF
J: TRBJ2-2; V: TRBV12-3/TRBV12-4; CDR3: CASSLGQGGGTGELFF
J: TRBJ1-6; V: TRBV7-3; CDR3: CASSLSHNSPLHF
J: TRBJ2-5; V: TRBV2; CDR3: CASSVGGSETQYF
J: TRBJ2-3; V: TRBV4-3; CDR3: CASSQDRLAGGVTDTQYF
J: TRBJ2-1; V: TRBV7-9; CDR3: CASSLVGGWNEQFF
J: TRBJ2-2; V: TRBV20-1; CDR3: CSAFGEGGPATGELFF
J: TRBJ2-5; V: TRBV7-2; CDR3: CASSQNLGLAGEGETQYF
J: TRBJ1-1; V: TRBV7-9; CDR3: CASSLGQINTEAFF
J: TRBJ2-5; V: TRBV5-6; CDR3: CASSPWEEETQYF
J: TRBJ1-2; V: TRBV6-6; CDR3: CASTSGTGNYGYTF
J: TRBJ2-1; V: TRBV6-6; CDR3: CASSLRASVRNNEQFF
J: TRBJ2-3; V: TRBV29-1; CDR3: CSVGIGASTDTQYF
J: TRBJ1-5; V: TRBV18; CDR3: CASSPGSDQPQHF
J: TRBJ2-1; V: TRBV6-6; CDR3: CASRYRDYNEQFF